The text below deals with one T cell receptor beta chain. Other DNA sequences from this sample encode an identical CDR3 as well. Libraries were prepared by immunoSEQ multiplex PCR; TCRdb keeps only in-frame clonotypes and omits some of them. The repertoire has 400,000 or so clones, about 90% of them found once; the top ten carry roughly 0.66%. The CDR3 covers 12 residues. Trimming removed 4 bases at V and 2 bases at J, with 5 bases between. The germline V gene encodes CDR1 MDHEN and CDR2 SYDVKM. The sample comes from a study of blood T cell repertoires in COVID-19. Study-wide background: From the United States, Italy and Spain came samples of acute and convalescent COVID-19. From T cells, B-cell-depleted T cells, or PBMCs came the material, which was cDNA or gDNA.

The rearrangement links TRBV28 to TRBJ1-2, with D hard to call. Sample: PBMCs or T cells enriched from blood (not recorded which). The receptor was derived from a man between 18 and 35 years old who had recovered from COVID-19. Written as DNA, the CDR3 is TGTGCCAGCAGTTCGGTAAACTATGGCTACACCTTC. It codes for CASSSVNYGYTF.